This is a list of T cell receptor beta chains from one sample in a study of sequential checkpoint blockade in melanoma. This table comes from immunoSEQ multiplex PCR, and its TCRdb copy is limited to in-frame clones, with some not included. The profile shows 8,000 to 10,000 clones, more than 20% of them singletons. The sample here was tumor tissue (inferred from file names), taken from a patient given nivolumab and ipilimumab in sequence. The receptors come from a human donor with melanoma. Each CDR3 is given with its conserved first and last residue. Fields, in order: clone size, V gene, J gene, D gene, CDR3 DNA, CDR3 protein. A D gene is named only where the DNA matches it firmly. Size tells how often a clone was seen (once, few, many) or the class of an expanded clone, and some rows leave it out.

.,TRBV9,TRBJ2-3,.,TGTGCCAGCAGCGTAGGCCTCACAGATACGCAGTATTTT,CASSVGLTDTQYF
.,TRBV6-7,TRBJ1-6,.,TGTGCCAGCACCATAGGTTTGGCCCTCCACTTT,CASTIGLALHF
many,TRBV11-3,TRBJ2-1,TRBD1,TGTGCCAGCAGCTCTGGACTTGGACAGGGAGACTACAATGAGCAGTTCTTC,CASSSGLGQGDYNEQFF
.,TRBV19,TRBJ1-2,.,TGTGCCAGTACCCACTTTACGGGTGAGGATGGCTACACCTTC,CASTHFTGEDGYTF
.,TRBV6-8,TRBJ1-2,TRBD1,TGTGCCAGCAGTTTCACCGGGACAGCCTTTAACTATGGCTACACCTTC,CASSFTGTAFNYGYTF
.,TRBV11-3,TRBJ2-7,.,TGTGCCAGCAGTTGGGACCAGGGGCGGCGATACGAGCAGTACTTC,CASSWDQGRRYEQYF
.,TRBV15,TRBJ1-1,.,TGTGCCACCAGCAGTATAGGGCTACCTTTTATGAACACTGAAGCTTTCTTT,CATSSIGLPFMNTEAFF
few,TRBV11-3,TRBJ2-7,TRBD1,TGTGCCAGCAGCCTTTCCCCCGACAGGGGCGCCTACGAGCAGTACTTC,CASSLSPDRGAYEQYF
.,TRBV19,TRBJ2-1,.,TGTGCCAGTAGTATACGGGCGGGACAATACAATGAGCAGTTCTTC,CASSIRAGQYNEQFF
.,TRBV18,TRBJ1-2,.,TGTGCCAGCTCACCACTCATAGTAAAATTTTATGGCTACACCTTC,CASSPLIVKFYGYTF
medium-sized,TRBV11-3,TRBJ2-5,TRBD2,TGTGCCAGCAGCTTACCGCGGGGCGGGGGGGCGTCTTATACAGAGACCCAGTACTTC,CASSLPRGGGASYTETQYF
.,TRBV11-3,TRBJ2-3,.,TGTGCCAGCAGCTTGGTAGGGATCACAGATACGCAGTATTTT,CASSLVGITDTQYF
.,TRBV14,TRBJ1-1,.,TGTGCCAGCAGCCAAGCGGGAGGCGCGAACACTGAAGCTTTCTTT,CASSQAGGANTEAFF